Detailed here is one TCR beta chain. The clone's antigen remains unknown. It has no much larger one-base neighbor in the sample; base qualities were not kept. Reading from cysteine to phenylalanine, the CDR3 counts 16 amino acids. Only the CDR3 part of the read is kept: 48 bases, read in frame from the first base. In the germline V gene, CDR1 corresponds to MGHDK and CDR2 to SYGVNS. V has 6 bases trimmed and J has 8 bases trimmed; junction bases matching no gene number 13. TCRbeta CDR3 regions were amplified from genomic DNA using the immunoSEQ Assay, a bias-controlled multiplex PCR. Processing in the source paper ran as follows. Nucleated cell counts per sample were estimated from amplification of reference gene primers within the assay. Sequence reads were collapsed and filtered to measure the absolute abundance of every unique TCRbeta CDR3 rearrangement. For each sample, productive Simpson clonality was calculated as the square root of Simpson's diversity index across productive rearrangements. Sourced from immuneACCESS, this table was stored by TCRdb with only in-frame sequences that have V and J called. A share of the clones is absent; for the studies checked, an unresolved V gene accounts for under half, and the remainder has no known explanation. The D gene and trimming were derived from the DNA, and the V and J assignments and clone size from that table. The sample profile shows under 450,000 clones; approximately 89% of them were found once. The top ten hold about 0.78% of the sample.

This entry belongs to a study of blood T cell repertoires in COVID-19 (dated by TCRdb to the early 2020s). Turning to the overall study: Samples covering the acute and convalescent phases of COVID-19 were provided by collaborators in the United States, Italy and Spain. The material from the prospective study consisted of cDNA or gDNA derived from T cells, B-cell-depleted T cells, or PBMCs. The dataset comprised deeply sampled blood TCRbeta repertoires from subjects exposed to, actively infected with, or recovered from COVID-19. A freely available public database, intended as a resource for researchers studying the immune response to SARS-CoV-2, is where the repertoires were released. The samples were drawn from two sources: the first 160 participants of the ongoing ImmuneRACE study, and 950 to 1,500 subjects contributed by 6 global collaborators. A de-identified subject ID, COVID-19 status, age in years and sex were almost always included in the sample metadata. Where HLA class I and class II types were available, the types were taken from metadata supplied by the sample provider, not from assay-based typing. Results and caveats for the whole study, not just this receptor: Clinical and demographic metadata were provided uncurated, with the amount varying by source and participant.

In the prospective study, participants were 18 to 89 years old, resided in about two dozen geographic areas of the United States, and were enrolled through a virtual design. Cohort assignment in the prospective study relied on participant-reported clinical history from a screening survey and a study questionnaire. A participant counted as exposed if, within 2 weeks of entering the study, that participant had been in contact with someone who had a PCR-confirmed or clinician-diagnosed COVID-19 case. Mobile phlebotomists in the prospective study collected whole blood, serum and a nasopharyngeal or oropharyngeal swab from every participant. Participants in the prospective study had the option to provide additional blood draws and questionnaires over an approximately 2-month period. Prospective study blood samples were shipped either frozen or at room temperature before DNA extraction.

This receptor was identified in a woman aged 40 to 50 who had been exposed to COVID-19. The sequencing sample was made of PBMCs or T cells enriched from blood (not recorded which). This receptor chain uses TRBV25-1 and TRBJ1-2, and 12 junctional nucleotides match TRBD1. The CDR3 amino acid sequence is: CASSREGDRGPQGYTF. The DNA sequence is given as TGTGCCAGCAGCCGAGAGGGGGACAGGGGGCCACAGGGCTACACCTTC.